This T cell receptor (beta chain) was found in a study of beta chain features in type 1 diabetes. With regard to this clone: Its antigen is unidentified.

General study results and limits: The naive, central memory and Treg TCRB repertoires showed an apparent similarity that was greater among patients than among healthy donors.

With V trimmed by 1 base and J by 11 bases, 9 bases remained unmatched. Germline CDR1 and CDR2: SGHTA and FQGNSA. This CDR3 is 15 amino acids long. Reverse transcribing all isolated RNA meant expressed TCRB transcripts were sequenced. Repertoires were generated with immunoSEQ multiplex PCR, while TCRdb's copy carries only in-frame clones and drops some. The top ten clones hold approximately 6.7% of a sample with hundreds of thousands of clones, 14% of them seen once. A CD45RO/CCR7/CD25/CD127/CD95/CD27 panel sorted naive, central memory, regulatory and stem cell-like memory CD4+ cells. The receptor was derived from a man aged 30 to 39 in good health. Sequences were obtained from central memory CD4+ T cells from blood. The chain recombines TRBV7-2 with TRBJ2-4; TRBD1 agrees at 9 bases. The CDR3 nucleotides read TGTGCCAGCAGCTTAGGAACGACAGGGGGGTCGGTTCAGTACTTC. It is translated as CASSLGTTGGSVQYF.